This T cell receptor (beta chain) emerged from a study of blood T cell repertoires in COVID-19. Background on the study: The origin of the acute and convalescent COVID-19 samples was the United States, Italy and Spain. Nucleic acid was either cDNA or gDNA, and it came from T cells, B-cell-depleted T cells, or PBMCs.

In the original processing: Estimated nucleated cell counts came from reference gene primer amplification. The protocol was immunoSEQ multiplex PCR, while the TCRdb copy is restricted to in-frame clones and leaves out a portion. The V and J calls and clone size come from that table; D and trimming were worked out from the DNA. The sample records 200,000 to 300,000 clones, approximately 87% being singletons. This CDR3 contains 13 residues. V lost 3 bases to trimming and J lost 0 bases, with 6 bases between them. CDR1 SGHRS and CDR2 YFSETQ come from the germline V gene. This clonotype was sampled from a human donor in a cohort sampled during active COVID-19. The chain is built from TRBV5-1 and TRBJ1-1; D remains ambiguous. The sample consisted of peripheral blood. The CDR3 DNA sequence: TGCGCCAGCAGCTCTATGATGAACACTGAAGCTTTCTTT. It specifies CASSSMMNTEAFF.